The 4 T cell receptor beta chains below all came from one sample that was sequenced in a study of T-cell reconstitution after alpha-beta-depleted transplantation in children. For TCRbeta, the library was prepared with unique molecular identifiers. MiXCR, applied by TCRdb to the PCR reads, yields one record per CDR3 protein. The sample carries hundreds of thousands of distinct CDR3 sequences, 20% to 25% recorded once. Sample: PBMCs, mostly from graft donor cells, taken 360 days after TCRalphabeta/CD19-depleted stem cell transplant. These receptors all stem from a boy in the first two years of life who had a stem cell transplant for acute myeloid leukemia, so the T cells may come from the graft donor.

This chain links TRBV5-6 with TRBJ2-1; D uncertain. The CDR3 contains 15 residues. Germline values: CDR1 SGHDT, CDR2 YYEEEE. The germline V and J ends were trimmed by 0 bases and 0 bases, with 7 bases remaining between them. CDR3 coding DNA: TGTGCCAGCAGCTTGGACATGAGCTCCTACAATGAGCAGTTCTTC. Translated: CASSLDMSSYNEQFF.

This chain connects TRBV27 to TRBJ2-7; 8 bases match TRBD1. Germline-derived CDR1 and CDR2 are MNHEY and SMNVEV (reference sequence). The CDR3 consists of 15 residues. V was pared by 6 bases and J by 3 bases, with 10 bases of the junction left unmatched. CDR3 in DNA: TGTGCCAGCAGAACCACCGGGACAGGCTACTACGAGCAGTACTTC. Protein product: CASRTTGTGYYEQYF.

A few counts support this clonotype. This sequence joins TRBV5-1 and TRBJ2-3; D remains ambiguous. The V end lost 0 bases, the J end lost 2 bases, and 10 bases lay between the germline ends. The CDR3 covers 15 residues. Germline V gene sequence: CDR1 SGHRS, CDR2 YFSETQ. The CDR3 loop is CASSLDPDPTDTQYF. The CDR3, as DNA: TGCGCCAGCAGCTTGGATCCGGACCCCACAGATACGCAGTATTTT.

The chain uses TRBV20-1 and TRBJ2-2; possible D gene TRBD2, 5 bases. The CDR3 length is 16 residues. V lost 1 base and J 6 bases, leaving 18 bases between the germline ends. Germline V gene data show CDR1 as DFQATT and CDR2 as SNEGSKA (reference sequence). CDR3 sequence: CSARGPHGVRSGELFF. DNA for the CDR3: TGCAGTGCTAGAGGGCCTCACGGGGTGCGTTCCGGGGAGCTGTTTTTT.